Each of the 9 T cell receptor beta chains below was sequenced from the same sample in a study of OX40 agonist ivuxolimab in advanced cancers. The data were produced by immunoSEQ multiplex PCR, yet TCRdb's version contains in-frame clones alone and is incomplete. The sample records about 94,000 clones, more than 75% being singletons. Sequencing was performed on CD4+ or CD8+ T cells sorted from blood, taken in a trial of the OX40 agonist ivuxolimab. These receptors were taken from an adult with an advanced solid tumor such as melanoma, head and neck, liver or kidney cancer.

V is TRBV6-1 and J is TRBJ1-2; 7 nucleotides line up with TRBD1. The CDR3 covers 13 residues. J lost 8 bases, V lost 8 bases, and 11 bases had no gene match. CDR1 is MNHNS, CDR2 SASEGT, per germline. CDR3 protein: CASSNHRGGGYTF. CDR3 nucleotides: TGTGCCAGCTCAAATCACAGGGGAGGGGGCTACACCTTC.

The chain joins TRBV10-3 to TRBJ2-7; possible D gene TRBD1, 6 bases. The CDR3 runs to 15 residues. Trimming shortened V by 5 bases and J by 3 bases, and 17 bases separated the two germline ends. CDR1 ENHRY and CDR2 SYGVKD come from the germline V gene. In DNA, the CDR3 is TGTGCCATCAGTTCCAAGGGGGACATAAACTACGAGCAGTACTTC. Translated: CAISSKGDINYEQYF.

CDR3: CASSPRYTKSDFPHYEQYF. DNA for the CDR3: TGCGCCAGCAGCCCTAGGTATACAAAGTCGGACTTCCCCCACTACGAGCAGTACTTC. The chain combines TRBV4-1 with TRBJ2-7; D perhaps matches TRBD2 (5 bases). Germline-derived CDR1 and CDR2 are MGHRA and YSYEKL. The V gene lost 4 bases and the J gene lost 3 bases, with 28 bases spanning the gap. The CDR3 has 19 residues.

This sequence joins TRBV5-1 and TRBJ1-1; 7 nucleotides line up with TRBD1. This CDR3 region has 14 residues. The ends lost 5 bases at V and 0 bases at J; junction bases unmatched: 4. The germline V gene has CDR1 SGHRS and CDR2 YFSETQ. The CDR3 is CASRLTGLNTEAFF. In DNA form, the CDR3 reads TGCGCCAGCAGATTGACAGGGTTGAACACTGAAGCTTTCTTT.

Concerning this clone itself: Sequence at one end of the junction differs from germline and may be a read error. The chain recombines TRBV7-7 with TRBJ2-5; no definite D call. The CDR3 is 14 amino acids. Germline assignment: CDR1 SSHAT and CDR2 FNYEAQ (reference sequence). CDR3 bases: TGTGCTAGCAGCTTAGGTCCCCCTCGGGAGACCCAGTACTTC. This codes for CASSLGPPRETQYF.

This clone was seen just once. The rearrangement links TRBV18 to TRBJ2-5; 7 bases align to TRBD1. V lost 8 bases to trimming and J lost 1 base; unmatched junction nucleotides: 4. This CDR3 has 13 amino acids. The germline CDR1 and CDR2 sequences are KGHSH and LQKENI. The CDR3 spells CASKGTAQETQYF. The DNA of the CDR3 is TGTGCCAGCAAAGGGACAGCCCAAGAGACCCAGTACTTC.

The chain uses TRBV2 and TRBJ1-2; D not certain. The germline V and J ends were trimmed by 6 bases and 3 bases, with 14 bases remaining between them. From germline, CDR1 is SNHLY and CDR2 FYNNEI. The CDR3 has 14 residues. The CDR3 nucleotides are TGTGCCAGCAGCCCCCCTTCTCCCGACTATGGCTACACCTTC. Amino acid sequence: CASSPPSPDYGYTF. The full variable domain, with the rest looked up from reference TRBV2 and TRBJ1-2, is EPEVTQTPSHQVTQMGQEVILRCVPISNHLYFYWYRQILGQKVEFLVSFYNNEISEKSEIFDDQFSVERPDGSNFTLKIRSTKLEDSAMYFCASSPPSPDYGYTFGSGTRLTVV.

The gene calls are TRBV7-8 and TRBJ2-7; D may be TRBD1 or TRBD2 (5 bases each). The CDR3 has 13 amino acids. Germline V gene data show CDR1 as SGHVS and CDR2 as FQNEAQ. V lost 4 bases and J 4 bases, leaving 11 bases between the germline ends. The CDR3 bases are TGTGCCAGCAGCTCGGGACGGGGATACGAGCAGTACTTC. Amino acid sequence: CASSSGRGYEQYF.

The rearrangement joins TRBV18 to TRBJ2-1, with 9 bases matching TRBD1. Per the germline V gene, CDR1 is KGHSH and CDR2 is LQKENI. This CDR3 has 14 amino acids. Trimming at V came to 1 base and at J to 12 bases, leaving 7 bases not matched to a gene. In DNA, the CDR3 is TGTGCCAGCTCACCACAGTCCCGGACAGGGGTGCAGTTCTTC. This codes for CASSPQSRTGVQFF. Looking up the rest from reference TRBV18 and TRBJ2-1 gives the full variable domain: NAGVMQNPRHLVRRRGQEARLRCSPMKGHSHVYWYRQLPEEGLKFMVYLQKENIIDESGMPKERFSAEFPKEGPSILRIQQVVRGDSAAYFCASSPQSRTGVQFFGPGTRLTVL.